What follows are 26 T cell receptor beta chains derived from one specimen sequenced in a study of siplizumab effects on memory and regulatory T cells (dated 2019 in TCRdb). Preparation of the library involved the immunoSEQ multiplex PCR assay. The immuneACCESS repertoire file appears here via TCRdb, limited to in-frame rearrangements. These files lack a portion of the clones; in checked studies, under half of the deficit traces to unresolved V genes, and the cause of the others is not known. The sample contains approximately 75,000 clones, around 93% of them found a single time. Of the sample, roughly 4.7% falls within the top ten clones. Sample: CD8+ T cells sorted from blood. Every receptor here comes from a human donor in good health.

The CDR3 loop is CATRLSGDRYTF. The CDR3 DNA sequence: TGTGCCACCCGATTATCAGGGGACCGCTACACCTTC. The chain links TRBV5-6 to TRBJ1-2; D possibly corresponds to TRBD1 (6 bases). Germline assignment: CDR1 SGHDT and CDR2 YYEEEE. There are 12 residues in the CDR3. Trimming left V 9 bases short and J 9 bases short, with 18 bases between. The whole variable domain, filled in from reference TRBV5-6 and TRBJ1-2, reads DAGVTQSPTHLIKTRGQQVTLRCSPKSGHDTVSWYQQALGQGPQFIFQYYEEEERQRGNFPDRFSGHQFPNYSSELNVNALLLGDSALYLCATRLSGDRYTFGSGTRLTVV.

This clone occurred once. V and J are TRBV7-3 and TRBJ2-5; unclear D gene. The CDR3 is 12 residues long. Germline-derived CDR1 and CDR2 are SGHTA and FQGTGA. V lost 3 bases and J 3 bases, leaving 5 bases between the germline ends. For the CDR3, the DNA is TGTGCCAGCAGCTTTGGGGAAGAGACCCAGTACTTC. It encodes CASSFGEETQYF.

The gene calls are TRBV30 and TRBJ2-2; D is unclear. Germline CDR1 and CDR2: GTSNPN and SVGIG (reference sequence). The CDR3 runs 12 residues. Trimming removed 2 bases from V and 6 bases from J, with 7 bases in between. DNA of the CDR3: TGTGCCTGGAGTTTGGGGTCCGGGGAGCTGTTTTTT. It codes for CAWSLGSGELFF.

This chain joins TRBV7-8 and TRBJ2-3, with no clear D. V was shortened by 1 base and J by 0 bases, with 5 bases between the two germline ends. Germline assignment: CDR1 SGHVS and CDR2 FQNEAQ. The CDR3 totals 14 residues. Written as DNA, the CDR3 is TGTGCCAGCAGCTTAGGCTCTAGCACAGATACGCAGTATTTT. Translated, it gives CASSLGSSTDTQYF.

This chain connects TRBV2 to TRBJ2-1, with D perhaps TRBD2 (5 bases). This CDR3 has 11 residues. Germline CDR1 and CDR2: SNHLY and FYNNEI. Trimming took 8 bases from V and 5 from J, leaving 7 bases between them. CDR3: CASPGNNEQFF. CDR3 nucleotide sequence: TGTGCCAGCCCGGGGAACAATGAGCAGTTCTTC.

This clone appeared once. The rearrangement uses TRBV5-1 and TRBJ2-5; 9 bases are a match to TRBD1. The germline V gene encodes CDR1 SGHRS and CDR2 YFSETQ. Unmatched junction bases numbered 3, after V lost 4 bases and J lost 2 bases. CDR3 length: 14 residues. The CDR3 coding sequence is TGCGCCAGCAGCCTACAGGGGGCTCAAGAGACCCAGTACTTC. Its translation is CASSLQGAQETQYF.

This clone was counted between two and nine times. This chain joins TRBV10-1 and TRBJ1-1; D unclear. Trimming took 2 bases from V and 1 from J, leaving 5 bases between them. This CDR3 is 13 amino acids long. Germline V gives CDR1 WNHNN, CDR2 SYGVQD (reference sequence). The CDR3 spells CASSEVGNTEAFF. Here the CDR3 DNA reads TGCGCCAGCAGTGAGGTGGGGAACACTGAAGCTTTCTTT.

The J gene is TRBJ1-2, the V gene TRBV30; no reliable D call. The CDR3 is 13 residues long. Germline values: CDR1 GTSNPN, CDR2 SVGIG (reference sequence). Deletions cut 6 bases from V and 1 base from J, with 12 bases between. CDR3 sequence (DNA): TGTGCCTGTCTGACTAGCCTTAACTATGGCTACACCTTC. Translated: CACLTSLNYGYTF.

In DNA form, the CDR3 reads TGTGCCAGCAGCCTCGGGACACCCACAGATACGCAGTATTTT. As protein: CASSLGTPTDTQYF. The V call is TRBV5-6, the J call TRBJ2-3; D possibly corresponds to TRBD1 (6 bases). Germline-derived CDR1 and CDR2 are SGHDT and YYEEEE. The CDR3 runs to 14 residues. V was pared by 4 bases and J by 2 bases, with 11 bases between.

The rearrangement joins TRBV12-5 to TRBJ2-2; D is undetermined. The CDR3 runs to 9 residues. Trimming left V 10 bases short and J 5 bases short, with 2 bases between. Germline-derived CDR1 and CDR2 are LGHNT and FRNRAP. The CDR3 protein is CAKTGELFF. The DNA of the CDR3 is TGTGCTAAGACCGGGGAGCTGTTTTTT.

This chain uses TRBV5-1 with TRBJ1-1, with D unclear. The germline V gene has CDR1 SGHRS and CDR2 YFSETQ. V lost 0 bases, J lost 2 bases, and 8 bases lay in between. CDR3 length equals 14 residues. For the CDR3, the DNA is TGCGCCAGCAGCTTGGGTCCGGGAAACACTGAAGCTTTCTTT. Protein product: CASSLGPGNTEAFF.

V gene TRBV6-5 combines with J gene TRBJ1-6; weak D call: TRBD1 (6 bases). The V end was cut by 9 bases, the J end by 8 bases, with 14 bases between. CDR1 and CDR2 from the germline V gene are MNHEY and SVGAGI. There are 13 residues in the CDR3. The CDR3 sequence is CASQRGSDSPLHF. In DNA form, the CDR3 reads TGTGCCAGTCAAAGGGGGTCAGATTCACCCCTCCACTTT.

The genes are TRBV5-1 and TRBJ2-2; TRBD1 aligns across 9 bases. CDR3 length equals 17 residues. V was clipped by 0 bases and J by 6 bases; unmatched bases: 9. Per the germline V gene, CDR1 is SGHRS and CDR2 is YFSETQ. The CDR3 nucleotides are TGCGCCAGCAGCTTGGATACGGGACAGGGATTGGCCGGGGAGCTGTTTTTT. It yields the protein CASSLDTGQGLAGELFF.

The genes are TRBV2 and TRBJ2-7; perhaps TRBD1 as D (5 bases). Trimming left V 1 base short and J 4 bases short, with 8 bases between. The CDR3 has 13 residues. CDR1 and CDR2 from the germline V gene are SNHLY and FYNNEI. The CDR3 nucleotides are TGTGCCAGCAGTGAAGGGGGCCCGTACGAGCAGTACTTC. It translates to CASSEGGPYEQYF. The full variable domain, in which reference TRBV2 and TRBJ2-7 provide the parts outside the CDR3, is EPEVTQTPSHQVTQMGQEVILRCVPISNHLYFYWYRQILGQKVEFLVSFYNNEISEKSEIFDDQFSVERPDGSNFTLKIRSTKLEDSAMYFCASSEGGPYEQYFGPGTRLTVT.

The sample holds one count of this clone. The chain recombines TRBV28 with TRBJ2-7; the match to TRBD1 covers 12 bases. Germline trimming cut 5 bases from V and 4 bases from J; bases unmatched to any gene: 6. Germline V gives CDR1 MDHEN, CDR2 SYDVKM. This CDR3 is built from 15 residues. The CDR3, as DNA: TGTGCCAGCAGTCTCGGGACAGGGGGCATTTACGAGCAGTACTTC. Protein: CASSLGTGGIYEQYF.

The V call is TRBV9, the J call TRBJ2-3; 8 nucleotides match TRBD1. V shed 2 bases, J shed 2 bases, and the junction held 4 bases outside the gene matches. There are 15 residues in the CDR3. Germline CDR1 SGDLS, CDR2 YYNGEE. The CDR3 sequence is CASSVQGAYTDTQYF. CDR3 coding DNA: TGTGCCAGCAGCGTGCAGGGGGCGTACACAGATACGCAGTATTTT.

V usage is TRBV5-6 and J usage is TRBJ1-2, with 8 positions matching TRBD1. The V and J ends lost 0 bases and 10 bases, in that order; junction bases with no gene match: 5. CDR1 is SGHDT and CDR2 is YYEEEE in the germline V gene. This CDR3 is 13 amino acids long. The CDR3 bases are TGTGCCAGCAGCTTGGGCCAGGGGGCCGACTACACCTTC. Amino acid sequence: CASSLGQGADYTF.

DNA of the CDR3: TGTGCCAGCAGTGAACTGGACGGAACCTACGAGCAGTACTTC. Its protein is CASSELDGTYEQYF. The chain joins TRBV6-1 to TRBJ2-5, with D unclear. Judging by the DNA end, TRBJ2-7 fits better; the J call may be wrong. The CDR3 sequence is 14 residues long. Germline V lookup: CDR1 MNHNS, CDR2 SASEGT.

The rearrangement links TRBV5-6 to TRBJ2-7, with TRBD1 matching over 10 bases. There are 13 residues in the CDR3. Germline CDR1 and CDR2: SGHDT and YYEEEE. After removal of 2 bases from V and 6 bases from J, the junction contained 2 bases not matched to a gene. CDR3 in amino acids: CASSFGQGVEQYF. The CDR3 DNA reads TGTGCCAGCAGCTTCGGACAGGGGGTCGAGCAGTACTTC. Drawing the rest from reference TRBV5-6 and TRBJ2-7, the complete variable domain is DAGVTQSPTHLIKTRGQQVTLRCSPKSGHDTVSWYQQALGQGPQFIFQYYEEEERQRGNFPDRFSGHQFPNYSSELNVNALLLGDSALYLCASSFGQGVEQYFGPGTRLTVT.

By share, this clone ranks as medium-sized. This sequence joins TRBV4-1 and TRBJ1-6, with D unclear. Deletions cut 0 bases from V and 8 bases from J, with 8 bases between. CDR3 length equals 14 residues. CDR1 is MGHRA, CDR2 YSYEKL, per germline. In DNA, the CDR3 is TGCGCCAGCAGCCAAGATCTTGGCTATTCACCCCTCCACTTT. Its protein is CASSQDLGYSPLHF.

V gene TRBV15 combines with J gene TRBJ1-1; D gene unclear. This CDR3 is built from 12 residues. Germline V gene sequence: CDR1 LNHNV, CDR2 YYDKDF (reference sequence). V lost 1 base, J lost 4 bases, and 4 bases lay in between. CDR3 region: CATSRGATEAFF. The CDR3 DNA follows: TGTGCCACCAGCAGAGGGGCCACTGAAGCTTTCTTT.

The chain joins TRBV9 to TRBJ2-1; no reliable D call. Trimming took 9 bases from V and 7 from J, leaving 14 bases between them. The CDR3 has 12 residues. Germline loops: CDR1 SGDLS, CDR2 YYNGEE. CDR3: CATRRNRNEQFF. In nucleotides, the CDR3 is TGTGCCACCCGAAGAAATAGGAATGAGCAGTTCTTC.

In DNA, the CDR3 is TGTGCCACCAGCCTGGGACAGGGGGTGGGCGAGCAGTACTTC. Amino acids: CATSLGQGVGEQYF. The chain employs TRBV15 and TRBJ2-7, with TRBD1 matching over 11 bases. The CDR3 has 14 residues. Trimming removed 5 bases from V and 6 bases from J; junction bases left unmatched: 6. CDR1 LNHNV and CDR2 YYDKDF come from the germline V gene (reference sequence).

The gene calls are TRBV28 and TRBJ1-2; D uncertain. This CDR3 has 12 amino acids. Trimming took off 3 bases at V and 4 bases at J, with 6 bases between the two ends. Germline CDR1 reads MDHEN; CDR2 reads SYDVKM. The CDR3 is CASSFRGYGYTF. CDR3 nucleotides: TGTGCCAGCAGTTTTCGGGGCTATGGCTACACCTTC.

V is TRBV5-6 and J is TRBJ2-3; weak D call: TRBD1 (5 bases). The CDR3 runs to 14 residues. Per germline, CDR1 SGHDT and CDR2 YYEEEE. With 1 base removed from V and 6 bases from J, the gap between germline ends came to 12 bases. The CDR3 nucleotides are TGTGCCAGCAGCTTGTGGAACAAGGGGGATACGCAGTATTTT. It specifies CASSLWNKGDTQYF.

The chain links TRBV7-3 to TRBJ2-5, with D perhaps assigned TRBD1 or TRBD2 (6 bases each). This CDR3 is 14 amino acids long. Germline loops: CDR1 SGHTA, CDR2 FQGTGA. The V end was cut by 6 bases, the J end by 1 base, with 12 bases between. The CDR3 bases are TGTGCCAGCAGGACGGGGGCTTCCCAAGAGACCCAGTACTTC. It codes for CASRTGASQETQYF.